This T cell receptor (beta chain) was recorded in a study of persistence of HIV-infected CD4 T cells. The libraries were made with immunoSEQ version 4 in survey mode. Profiling relied on immunoSEQ multiplex PCR, and the TCRdb table lists in-frame clones only, not all of them. The table includes 10,000 to 15,000 clones, 65% to 75% detected once. This clone was seen a handful of times. Its antigen is not known. The CDR3 sequence is 15 residues long. Germline CDR1 and CDR2: SQVTM and ANQGSEA. V shed 5 bases, J shed 5 bases, and the junction held 14 bases outside the gene matches. Stimulation used approximately 9.6 ug/mL lysate from CMV-infected fibroblasts. Responding CD4+ T cells were sorted by upregulation of both CD40 ligand and CD69.

The chain links TRBV29-1 to TRBJ1-1, with 7 positions matching TRBD1. The sequence derives from an adult man with HIV who was CMV-seropositive. The sample here was CD4+ T cells sorted from PBMCs after approximately 20-hour stimulation, taken from a patient who received antiretroviral therapy. DNA for the CDR3: TGCAGCGTTTACAATACGGGGCAGGGGGGGACTGAAGCTTTCTTT. Its protein is CSVYNTGQGGTEAFF.